The clone carrying this T cell receptor beta chain was seen once. Some clones are missing from TCRdb's copy, which holds only in-frame ones; the method was immunoSEQ multiplex PCR. The sample lists about 140,000 clones; about four fifths were seen once. The data originate from a study of cytomegalovirus exposure and HLA in healthy donors. Germline CDR1 and CDR2: SGHDN and FVKESK. The V end lost 2 bases, the J end lost 6 bases, and 10 bases lay between the germline ends. CDR3 length: 13 amino acids. The source material was PBMCs. This clonotype originated in a woman in her twenties or thirties in good health and CMV-seronegative. The chain couples TRBV14 to TRBJ1-1; possible D gene TRBD1, 6 bases. CDR3 loop: CASSQTRGAEAFF. The CDR3, as DNA: TGTGCCAGCAGCCAAACCAGGGGTGCTGAAGCTTTCTTT.